These 27 T cell receptor beta chains were all obtained from the same sample, sequenced in a study of blood T cell repertoires in COVID-19 (TCRdb year 2020). Library preparation was by the immunoSEQ multiplex PCR assay. TCRdb re-hosts the immuneACCESS table, in-frame sequences only. Its copies lack some clones; in the studies checked, an unresolved V gene accounts for under half of them, and the cause for the rest is not known. Counted in this sample were about 310,000 clones; around nine tenths of them appeared once. The ten biggest clones cover over 8% of the sample. The sample taken for sequencing was PBMCs or T cells enriched from blood (not recorded which). All receptors come from a woman in her forties who had recovered from COVID-19.

The chain joins TRBV7-3 to TRBJ1-1, with D perhaps TRBD1 (6 bases). The V and J ends lost 5 bases and 4 bases respectively, with 17 bases between them. The CDR3 totals 15 residues. CDR1 SGHTA and CDR2 FQGTGA come from the germline V gene. CDR3 region: CASSPITGSATEAFF. The DNA for the CDR3 is TGTGCCAGCAGCCCGATAACAGGGTCGGCCACTGAAGCTTTCTTT.

This clone was counted a single time. This sequence joins TRBV18 and TRBJ2-1, with 9 bases aligning to TRBD2. This CDR3 region has 15 residues. The ends lost 1 base at V and 7 bases at J; junction bases unmatched: 5. The germline CDR1 and CDR2 sequences are KGHSH and LQKENI. CDR3 loop: CASSPRVAGVNEQFF. The CDR3 bases are TGTGCCAGCTCACCACGGGTAGCGGGGGTGAATGAGCAGTTCTTC.

The chain couples TRBV2 to TRBJ2-5, with 8 nucleotides matching TRBD1. The germline CDR1 and CDR2 sequences are SNHLY and FYNNEI. Unmatched junction bases numbered 7, after V lost 4 bases and J lost 3 bases. The CDR3 contains 15 residues. The CDR3 DNA reads TGTGCCAGCAGTGTGCAGGGGGCGCGAGAAGAGACCCAGTACTTC. Encoded protein: CASSVQGAREETQYF.

Points on this clone: Other nucleotide sequences in the sample specify the same CDR3. The rearrangement links TRBV9 to TRBJ1-6; maybe TRBD1 (5 bases). CDR3 length equals 14 residues. Germline V gene data show CDR1 as SGDLS and CDR2 as YYNGEE. V gave up 0 bases and J gave up 9 bases, with 10 bases separating them. CDR3 DNA: TGTGCCAGCAGCGTAGGTCAGGGCGGTTCACCCCTCCACTTT. Its translation: CASSVGQGGSPLHF. The full variable domain, with the rest looked up from reference TRBV9 and TRBJ1-6, is DSGVTQTPKHLITATGQRVTLRCSPRSGDLSVYWYQQSLDQGLQFLIQYYNGEERAKGNILERFSAQQFPDLHSELNLSSLELGDSALYFCASSVGQGGSPLHFGNGTRLTVT.

The chain carries TRBV5-1 and TRBJ2-7; 8 nucleotides agree with TRBD1. V gave up 0 bases and J gave up 5 bases; unmatched junction bases: 4. The CDR3 is 14 amino acids. Per germline, CDR1 SGHRS and CDR2 YFSETQ. DNA for the CDR3: TGCGCCAGCAGCTTGGACCAGGGGGCCCACGAGCAGTACTTC. This encodes CASSLDQGAHEQYF.

This chain joins TRBV9 and TRBJ1-5; no reliable D call. The CDR3 consists of 14 residues. CDR1 is SGDLS and CDR2 is YYNGEE in the germline V gene. Trimming stripped 4 bases from V and 9 bases from J, with 17 bases between. The CDR3 protein is CASSHRDQGLPQHF. The CDR3 region has the DNA TGTGCCAGCAGCCACCGGGATCAAGGATTGCCCCAGCATTTT.

The chain joins TRBV9 to TRBJ1-3; tentatively, D is TRBD1 (6 bases). Germline assignment: CDR1 SGDLS and CDR2 YYNGEE. The V end lost 4 bases, the J end lost 8 bases, and 19 bases lay between the germline ends. There are 15 residues in the CDR3. CDR3 bases: TGTGCCAGCAGCCTGGATCAAATACAGGGAGACACCATATATTTT. This codes for CASSLDQIQGDTIYF.

The chain uses TRBV11-2 and TRBJ1-1, with TRBD1 identical over 10 bases. The CDR3 contains 17 residues. The V and J ends lost 5 bases and 3 bases, in that order; junction bases with no gene match: 12. Per the germline V gene, CDR1 is SGHAT and CDR2 is FQNNGV. CDR3 in DNA: TGTGCCAGCAGCCGAATTAGACAGGGGGCGGGGTACACTGAAGCTTTCTTT. Protein: CASSRIRQGAGYTEAFF.

This clone was recorded a few times. The chain joins TRBV20-1 to TRBJ1-5, with D possibly being TRBD1 (5 bases). Germline V gene sequence: CDR1 DFQATT, CDR2 SNEGSKA (reference sequence). Trimming left V 3 bases short and J 9 bases short, with 9 bases between. The CDR3 is 11 residues long. In nucleotides, the CDR3 is TGCAGTGCTAGGGGGGGTGGGCCCCAGCATTTT. This sequence encodes CSARGGGPQHF.

This chain joins TRBV15 and TRBJ2-5; 9 positions agree with TRBD2. This CDR3 spans 15 amino acids. J was trimmed by 5 bases and V by 3 bases; bases with no gene match: 7. Germline loops: CDR1 LNHNV, CDR2 YYDKDF (reference sequence). The CDR3 loop reads CATSSHIAGVETQYF. Written as DNA, the CDR3 is TGTGCCACCAGCAGTCATATAGCGGGAGTGGAGACCCAGTACTTC.

The chain uses TRBV11-3 and TRBJ2-5; 13 nucleotides match TRBD2. Germline V gene sequence: CDR1 SGHNT, CDR2 YENEEA. The CDR3 sequence is 16 residues long. V gave up 10 bases and J gave up 5 bases; unmatched junction bases: 13. CDR3 sequence (DNA): TGTGCCACCTCCCGCGGACTAGCGGGAGCTGGGGAGACCCAGTACTTC. This codes for CATSRGLAGAGETQYF.

This clone was seen a handful of times. The chain uses TRBV19 and TRBJ2-7, with 10 bases identical to TRBD2. The CDR3 has 15 residues. V gave up 5 bases and J gave up 1 base; unmatched junction bases: 5. Per the germline V gene, CDR1 is LNHDA and CDR2 is SQIVND (reference sequence). This CDR3 is CASSPSSGGSYEQYF. As DNA, the CDR3 is TGTGCCAGTAGTCCCTCTAGCGGGGGTTCCTACGAGCAGTACTTC.

As DNA, the CDR3 is TGTGCCAGCAGCCTCCGAACAGGGTCTTGGGAGACCCAGTACTTC. Translation: CASSLRTGSWETQYF. The chain joins TRBV14 to TRBJ2-5, with a possible D match to TRBD1 (6 bases). Germline V lookup: CDR1 SGHDN, CDR2 FVKESK. The CDR3 loop spans 15 amino acids. Trimming cost V 4 bases and J 5 bases, with 17 bases left between them.

The chain is built from TRBV18 and TRBJ2-7; D is undetermined. Per the germline V gene, CDR1 is KGHSH and CDR2 is LQKENI. V lost 6 bases to trimming and J lost 0 bases, with 3 bases between them. The CDR3 spans 11 residues. CDR3 DNA: TGTGCCAGCTCCTCCTCCTACGAGCAGTACTTC. Translation: CASSSSYEQYF.

CDR3 DNA sequence: TGTGCCTGGAGTTGGCCAGGTTCGAGCTCCTACGAGCAGTACTTC. It yields the protein CAWSWPGSSSYEQYF. The chain combines TRBV30 with TRBJ2-7; no definite D call. The germline V gene has CDR1 GTSNPN and CDR2 SVGIG (reference sequence). CDR3 length: 15 amino acids. V was pared by 2 bases and J by 0 bases, with 14 bases between.

Worth noting for this clone: The sample carries other DNA sequences with the same CDR3. The chain has TRBV19 and TRBJ2-3; 16 nucleotides match TRBD2. The length of the CDR3 is 16 residues. V lost 4 bases, J lost 6 bases, and 4 bases stayed unmatched. Per germline, CDR1 LNHDA and CDR2 SQIVND (reference sequence). The CDR3 DNA reads TGTGCCAGTAGTAAGGGACTAGCGGGAGGGACGGATACGCAGTATTTT. Encoded protein: CASSKGLAGGTDTQYF.

The V and J genes are TRBV11-2 and TRBJ2-1; TRBD2 matches at 11 bases. With V trimmed by 5 bases and J by 2 bases, 8 bases remained unmatched. CDR1 is SGHAT, CDR2 FQNNGV, per germline. The CDR3 is made up of 17 amino acids. The CDR3 DNA follows: TGTGCCAGCAGCGACCTTAGCGGGAGGGCGACCTACAATGAGCAGTTCTTC. Protein: CASSDLSGRATYNEQFF.

This clone was counted once. The chain is built from TRBV7-6 and TRBJ2-7, with 8 bases aligning to TRBD1. Per germline, CDR1 SGHVS and CDR2 FNYEAQ. After removal of 5 bases from V and 5 bases from J, the junction contained 8 bases not matched to a gene. The length of the CDR3 is 14 residues. The CDR3, as DNA: TGTGCCAGCAGCCCACGGACAGGGAACCACGAGCAGTACTTC. Translated: CASSPRTGNHEQYF.

The rearrangement joins TRBV6-5 to TRBJ1-1, with D possibly being TRBD1 (5 bases). Germline values: CDR1 MNHEY, CDR2 SVGAGI. Between the trimmed V and J ends, which lost 2 bases and 1 base, there was a span of 5 bases. CDR3 length: 13 residues. CDR3 nucleotides: TGTGCCAGCAGTTACCAGGGGAACACTGAAGCTTTCTTT. Translation gives CASSYQGNTEAFF.

This chain links TRBV19 with TRBJ1-5, with TRBD1 matching over 9 bases. Germline-derived CDR1 and CDR2 are LNHDA and SQIVND (reference sequence). The CDR3 is 17 amino acids. Trimming cost V 6 bases and J 1 base; bases outside gene matches: 10. CDR3 sequence: CASRGTGWDISNQPQHF. The CDR3 DNA reads as TGTGCCAGTAGGGGGACAGGGTGGGATATAAGCAATCAGCCCCAGCATTTT.

This chain connects TRBV3-1 (or the pseudogene TRBV3-2) to TRBJ2-7; 9 positions match TRBD1. There are 16 residues in the CDR3. With 0 bases clipped from V and 3 bases from J, the junction kept 6 bases outside the gene matches. Germline CDR1 is LGHDT and CDR2 is YNNKEL (reference sequence). This CDR3 is CASSQDGTGIFYEQYF. CDR3 coding DNA: TGTGCCAGCAGCCAAGACGGGACAGGGATTTTCTACGAGCAGTACTTC.

This CDR3 reads CASSFDKNTEAFF. In nucleotides, the CDR3 is TGTGCCAGCAGCTTCGACAAGAACACTGAAGCTTTCTTT. The chain couples TRBV7-3 to TRBJ1-1, with D hard to call. V was cut by 3 bases and J by 1 base, with 6 bases left in between. CDR1 and CDR2 (germline): SGHTA, FQGTGA. The CDR3 consists of 13 residues.

This chain connects TRBV3-1 (or the pseudogene TRBV3-2) to TRBJ2-1, with a weak D call TRBD1 (6 bases). The CDR3 runs 13 residues. Germline values: CDR1 LGHDT, CDR2 YNNKEL (reference sequence). Trimming took 3 bases from V and 9 from J, leaving 12 bases between them. The CDR3 spells CASSHTGPAEQFF. The CDR3 DNA reads as TGTGCCAGCAGCCATACAGGGCCAGCTGAGCAGTTCTTC.

The J gene is TRBJ2-3, the V gene TRBV7-2, with 8 bases lining up with TRBD1. This CDR3 region has 15 residues. The germline gives CDR1 SGHTA, CDR2 FQGNSA. J lost 3 bases, V lost 0 bases, and 2 bases had no gene match. CDR3 nucleotides: TGTGCCAGCAGCTTAGCGGACAGGGCAACAGATACGCAGTATTTT. It yields the protein CASSLADRATDTQYF.

The sample holds one count of this clone. The J gene is TRBJ1-5, the V gene TRBV19; D is ambiguous. V lost 5 bases to trimming and J lost 2 bases, with 7 bases between them. The CDR3 covers 13 residues. Germline V CDR1 and CDR2: LNHDA, SQIVND (reference sequence). The CDR3 region has the DNA TGTGCCAGTAGTCCCCAGGGCAATCAGCCCCAGCATTTT. Amino acid sequence: CASSPQGNQPQHF.

The V call is TRBV13, the J call TRBJ2-1; TRBD2 matches at 9 bases. From germline, CDR1 is PRHDT and CDR2 FYEKMQ (reference sequence). Trimming removed 10 bases from V and 6 bases from J; junction bases left unmatched: 16. CDR3 length equals 16 residues. The CDR3 sequence is CATKPPRREGLNEQFF. CDR3 DNA: TGTGCCACCAAGCCCCCGAGGCGGGAGGGCCTCAATGAGCAGTTCTTC.

The rearrangement links TRBV5-5 to TRBJ2-7; weak D call: TRBD1 (6 bases). V gave up 4 bases and J gave up 0 bases, with 11 bases separating them. CDR1 and CDR2 (germline): SGHKS, YYEKEE (reference sequence). The CDR3 length is 14 residues. CDR3 in amino acids: CASSPDRRSYEQYF. The DNA for the CDR3 is TGTGCCAGCAGCCCCGACAGGCGCTCCTACGAGCAGTACTTC.